This TCR beta chain emerged from a study of blood T cell repertoires in COVID-19. Assay: immunoSEQ multiplex PCR; the TCRdb copy retains only in-frame clones and omits some. This sample has about 370,000 clones; around 90% occur once, and the top ten carry around 2.8%. The V end was cut by 6 bases, the J end by 5 bases, with 18 bases between. CDR3 length: 15 amino acids. Germline CDR1 MNHEY, CDR2 SVGEGT. During active infection, Seattle patients enrolled and were then monitored through disease. The chain uses TRBV6-2 or TRBV6-3 and TRBJ2-3, with D perhaps TRBD2 (7 bases). Sequencing used peripheral blood. This receptor was obtained from a woman aged 25 to 45 with COVID-19, enrolled during active disease. CDR3 DNA: TGTGCCAGCAGCCAGTCGGGGGGCGCAGGAGATACGCAGTATTTT. This sequence encodes CASSQSGGAGDTQYF.